Below, one T cell receptor (beta chain) is given with its context. Profiled with immunoSEQ multiplex PCR; TCRdb holds only in-frame clones, not every one. Seen here are approximately 87,000 clones, about 90% observed once, and the top ten hold 3.5% to 5%. The record originates from a study of OX40 agonist ivuxolimab in advanced cancers. Trimming removed 5 bases at V and 0 bases at J, with 14 bases between. CDR1 MNHNS and CDR2 SASEGT come from the germline V gene. The CDR3 contains 15 residues. The chain joins TRBV6-1 to TRBJ2-7; D is possibly TRBD2 (6 bases). The TCR sequence derives from an adult with an advanced solid tumor such as melanoma, head and neck, liver or kidney cancer. Sequenced material: CD4+ or CD8+ T cells sorted from blood, taken in a trial of the OX40 agonist ivuxolimab. CDR3 nucleotide sequence: TGTGCCAGCAGTCTTAGCGGCACAAGCTCCTACGAGCAGTACTTC. Protein sequence: CASSLSGTSSYEQYF.